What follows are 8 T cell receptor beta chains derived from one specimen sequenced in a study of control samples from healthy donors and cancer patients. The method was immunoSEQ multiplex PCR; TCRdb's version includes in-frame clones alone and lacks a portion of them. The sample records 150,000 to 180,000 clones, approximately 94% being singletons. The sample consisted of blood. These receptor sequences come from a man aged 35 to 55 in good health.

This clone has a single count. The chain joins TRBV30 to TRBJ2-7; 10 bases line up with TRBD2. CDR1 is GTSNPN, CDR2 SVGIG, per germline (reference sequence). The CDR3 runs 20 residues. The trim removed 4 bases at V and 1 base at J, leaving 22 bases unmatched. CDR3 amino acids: CAWTVRSGGAWEVGSYEQYF. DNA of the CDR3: TGTGCCTGGACCGTACGCAGCGGGGGGGCTTGGGAAGTAGGATCCTACGAGCAGTACTTC.

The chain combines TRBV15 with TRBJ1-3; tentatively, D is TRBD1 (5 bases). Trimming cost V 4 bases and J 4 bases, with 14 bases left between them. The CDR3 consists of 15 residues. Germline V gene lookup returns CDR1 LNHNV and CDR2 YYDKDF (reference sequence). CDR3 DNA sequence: TGTGCCACCAGCAAGGGCGGGACGCGAGGAAACACCATATATTTT. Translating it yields CATSKGGTRGNTIYF.

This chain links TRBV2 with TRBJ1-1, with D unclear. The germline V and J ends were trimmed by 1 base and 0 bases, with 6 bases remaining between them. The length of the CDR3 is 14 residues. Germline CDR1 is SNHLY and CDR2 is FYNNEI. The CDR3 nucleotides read TGTGCCAGCAGTGAAGACAGTTTGAACACTGAAGCTTTCTTT. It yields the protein CASSEDSLNTEAFF.

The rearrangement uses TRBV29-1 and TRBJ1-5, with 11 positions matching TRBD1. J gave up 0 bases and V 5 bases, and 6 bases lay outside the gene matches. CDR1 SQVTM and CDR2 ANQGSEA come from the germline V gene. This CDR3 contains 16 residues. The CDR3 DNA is TGCAGCGTTAGTGGGACAGGGGGTTATAGCAATCAGCCCCAGCATTTT. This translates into CSVSGTGGYSNQPQHF.

CDR3 in DNA: TGTGCCAGCAGCGCGACAGGGTCCTACGAGCAGTACTTC. Amino acids: CASSATGSYEQYF. This chain joins TRBV7-9 and TRBJ2-7, with 7 nucleotides matching TRBD1. Germline V CDR1 and CDR2: SEHNR, FQNEAQ (reference sequence). The ends lost 5 bases at V and 1 base at J; junction bases unmatched: 2. This CDR3 has 13 amino acids. The entire variable domain, with the rest obtained from reference TRBV7-9 and TRBJ2-7, is as follows: DTGVSQNPRHKITKRGQNVTFRCDPISEHNRLYWYRQTLGQGPEFLTYFQNEAQLEKSRLLSDRFSAERPKGSFSTLEIQRTEQGDSAMYLCASSATGSYEQYFGPGTRLTVT.

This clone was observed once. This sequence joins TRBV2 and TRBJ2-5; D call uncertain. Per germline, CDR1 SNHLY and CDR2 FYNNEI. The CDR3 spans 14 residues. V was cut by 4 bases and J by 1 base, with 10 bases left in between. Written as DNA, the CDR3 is TGTGCCAGCAGTGGGAACTACCGCCAAGAGACCCAGTACTTC. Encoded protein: CASSGNYRQETQYF.

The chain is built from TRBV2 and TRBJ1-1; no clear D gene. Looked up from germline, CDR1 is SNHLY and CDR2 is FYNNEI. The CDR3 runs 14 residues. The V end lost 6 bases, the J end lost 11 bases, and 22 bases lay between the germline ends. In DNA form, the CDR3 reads TGTGCCAGCAGATTTTCCCGGGAGAACGGATGGGCTTTCTTT. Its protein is CASRFSRENGWAFF.

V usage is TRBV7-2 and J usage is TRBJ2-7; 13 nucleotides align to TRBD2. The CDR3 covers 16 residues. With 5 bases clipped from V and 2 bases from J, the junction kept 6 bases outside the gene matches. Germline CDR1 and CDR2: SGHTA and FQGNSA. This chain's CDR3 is CASSPRTSGGPYEQYF. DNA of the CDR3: TGTGCCAGCAGCCCCCGGACTAGCGGGGGTCCCTACGAGCAGTACTTC.